The present T cell receptor (beta chain) was sequenced within a study of T-cell memory formation after mild COVID-19. One entry per CDR3 protein, called by TCRdb with MiXCR from the 5' RACE reads. The sample has roughly 300,000 distinct CDR3 sequences; roughly an eighth are singletons. This clonotype was detected a few times. V was cut by 6 bases and J by 2 bases, with 6 bases left in between. In germline, CDR1 is SQVTM, CDR2 ANQGSEA. The CDR3 is 11 residues long. The specimen sequenced was PBMCs or a T cell subset sorted from them (not recorded which). The origin of this receptor is a man between 18 and 29 years old who had mild COVID-19 (a few samples of this study predate the infection). Cell type and time point are not known. This chain uses TRBV29-1 with TRBJ2-3; D is undetermined. The CDR3 protein is CSVSSTDTQYF. In DNA form, the CDR3 reads TGCAGCGTCTCCTCCACAGATACGCAGTATTTT.